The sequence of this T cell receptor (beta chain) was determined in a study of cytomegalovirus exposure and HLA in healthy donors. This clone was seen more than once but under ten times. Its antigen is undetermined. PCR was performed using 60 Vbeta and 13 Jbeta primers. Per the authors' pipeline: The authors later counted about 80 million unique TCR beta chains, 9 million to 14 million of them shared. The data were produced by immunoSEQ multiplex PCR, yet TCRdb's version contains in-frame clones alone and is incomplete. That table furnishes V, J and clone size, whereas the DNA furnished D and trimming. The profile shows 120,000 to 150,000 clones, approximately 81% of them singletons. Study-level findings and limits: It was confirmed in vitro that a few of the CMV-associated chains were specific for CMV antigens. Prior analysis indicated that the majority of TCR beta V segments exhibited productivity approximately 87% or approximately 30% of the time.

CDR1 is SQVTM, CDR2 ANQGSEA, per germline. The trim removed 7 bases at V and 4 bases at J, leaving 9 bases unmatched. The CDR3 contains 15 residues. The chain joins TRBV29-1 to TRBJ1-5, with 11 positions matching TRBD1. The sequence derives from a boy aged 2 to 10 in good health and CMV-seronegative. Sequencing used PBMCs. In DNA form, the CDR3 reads TGCAGCGCCCAACTCGGGACAGGGGGAAATCAGCCCCAGCATTTT. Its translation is CSAQLGTGGNQPQHF.